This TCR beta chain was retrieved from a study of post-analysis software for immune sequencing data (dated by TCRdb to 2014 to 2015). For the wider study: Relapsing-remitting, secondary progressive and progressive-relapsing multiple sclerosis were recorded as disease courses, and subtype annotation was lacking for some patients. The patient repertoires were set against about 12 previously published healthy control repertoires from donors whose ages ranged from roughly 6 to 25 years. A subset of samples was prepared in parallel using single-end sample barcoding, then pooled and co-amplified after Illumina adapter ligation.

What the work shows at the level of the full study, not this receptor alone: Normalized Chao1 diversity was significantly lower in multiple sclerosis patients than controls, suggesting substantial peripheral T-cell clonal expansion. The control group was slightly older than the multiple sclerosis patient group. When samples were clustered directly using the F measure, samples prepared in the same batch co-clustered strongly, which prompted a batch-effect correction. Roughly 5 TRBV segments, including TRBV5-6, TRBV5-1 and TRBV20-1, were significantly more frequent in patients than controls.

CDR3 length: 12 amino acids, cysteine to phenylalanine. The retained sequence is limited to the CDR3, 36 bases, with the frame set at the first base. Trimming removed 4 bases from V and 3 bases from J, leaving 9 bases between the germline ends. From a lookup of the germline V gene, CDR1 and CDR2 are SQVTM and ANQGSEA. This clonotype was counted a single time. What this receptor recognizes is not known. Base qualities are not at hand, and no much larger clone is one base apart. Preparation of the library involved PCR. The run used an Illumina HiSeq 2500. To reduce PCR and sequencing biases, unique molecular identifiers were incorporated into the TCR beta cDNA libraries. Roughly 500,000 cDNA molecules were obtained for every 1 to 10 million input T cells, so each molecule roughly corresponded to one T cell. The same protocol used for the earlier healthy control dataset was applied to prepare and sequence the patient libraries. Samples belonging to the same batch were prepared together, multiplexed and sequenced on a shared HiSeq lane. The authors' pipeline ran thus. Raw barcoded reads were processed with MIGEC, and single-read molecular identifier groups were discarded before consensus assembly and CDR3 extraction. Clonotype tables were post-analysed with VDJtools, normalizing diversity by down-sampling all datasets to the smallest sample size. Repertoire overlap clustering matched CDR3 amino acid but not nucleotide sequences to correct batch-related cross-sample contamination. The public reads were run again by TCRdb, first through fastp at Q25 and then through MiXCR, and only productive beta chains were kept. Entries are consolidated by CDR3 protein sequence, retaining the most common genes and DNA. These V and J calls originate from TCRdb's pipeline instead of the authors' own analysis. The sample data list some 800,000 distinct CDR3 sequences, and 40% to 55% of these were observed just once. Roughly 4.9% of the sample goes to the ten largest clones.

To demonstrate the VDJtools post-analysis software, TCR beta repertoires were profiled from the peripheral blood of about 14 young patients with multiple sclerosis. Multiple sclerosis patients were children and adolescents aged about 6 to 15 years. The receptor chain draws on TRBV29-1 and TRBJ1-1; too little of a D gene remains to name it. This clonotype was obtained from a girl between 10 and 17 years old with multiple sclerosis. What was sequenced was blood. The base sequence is TGCAGCGTTGCCGACCCTTACACTGAAGCTTTCTTT. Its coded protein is CSVADPYTEAFF. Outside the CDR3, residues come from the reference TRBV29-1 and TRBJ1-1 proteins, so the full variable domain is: SAVISQKPSRDICQRGTSLTIQCQVDSQVTMMFWYRQQPGQSLTLIATANQGSEATYESGFVIDKFPISRPNLTFSTLTVSNMSPEDSSIYLCSVADPYTEAFFGQGTRLTVV.